This TCR beta chain is from a study of cytomegalovirus exposure and HLA in healthy donors. For the study at large: Caucasian-associated ancestry cluster membership applied to about four fifths of 300 to 450 genotyped donors.

The study's findings and limits: Most TCR beta V segments were productive about 87% or about 30% of the time in an earlier analysis.

The sample holds a few counts of this clone. Its antigen remains unidentified. PCR was performed using 60 Vbeta and 13 Jbeta primers. Clones were sequenced by immunoSEQ multiplex PCR, and TCRdb holds only the in-frame ones, with some missing. The data contain around 130,000 clones, 70% to 90% of them singletons. The CDR3 length is 15 residues. The ends lost 2 bases at V and 5 bases at J; junction bases unmatched: 8. Germline CDR1 reads SGHTA; CDR2 reads FQGNSA. Sequencing was done on a sample of PBMCs. The TCR was taken from a man aged 35 to 55 in good health and CMV-seronegative. The chain links TRBV7-2 to TRBJ2-7, with TRBD2 identical over 8 bases. As DNA, the CDR3 is TGTGCCAGCAGCTTACTCGGGACTAGGTCCGACGAGCAGTACTTC. This gives the protein CASSLLGTRSDEQYF.